This is a list of T cell receptor beta chains from one sample in a study of Ad26.COV2.S vaccination and SARS-CoV-2 variants. The table came from immunoSEQ multiplex PCR; TCRdb's copy has only in-frame clones and leaves some out. The table has roughly 680,000 clones, around 89% seen once. The sample was peripheral blood, taken in a trial of Ad26.COV2.S vaccine versus placebo. All receptors come from a person aged 18 to 59 who received the Ad26.COV2.S COVID-19 vaccine or a placebo. Both conserved end residues are part of each CDR3. Each record gives: J gene, CDR3 length, D gene, V gene, clone size, CDR3 protein, CDR3 DNA. The D gene is left open where the match is weak. Clone size is not always given. Where it is, it says once, few, many or a class for expanded clones.

J: TRBJ2-7
length: 13
D: .
V: TRBV27
size: .
CDR3: CATHPRGSYEQYF
DNA: TGTGCCACCCACCCCCGTGGCTCCTACGAGCAGTACTTC

J: TRBJ1-2
length: 15
D: .
V: TRBV24-1
size: .
CDR3: CATSEPDKGWHGYTF
DNA: TGTGCCACCAGTGAACCGGACAAGGGTTGGCATGGCTACACCTTC

J: TRBJ1-1
length: 15
D: .
V: TRBV5-1
size: .
CDR3: CASSLAGAANTEAFF
DNA: TGCGCCAGCAGCTTGGCCGGGGCAGCGAACACTGAAGCTTTCTTT

J: TRBJ2-3
length: 16
D: .
V: TRBV4-2
size: few
CDR3: CASSQELAPSTDTQYF
DNA: TGTGCCAGCAGCCAAGAATTGGCCCCTAGCACAGATACGCAGTATTTT

J: TRBJ1-1
length: 13
D: .
V: TRBV6-2/TRBV6-3
size: .
CDR3: CASSPTMNTEAFF
DNA: TGTGCCAGCAGCCCCACGATGAACACTGAAGCTTTCTTT

J: TRBJ2-3
length: 12
D: .
V: TRBV28
size: .
CDR3: CASSVSTDTQYF
DNA: TGTGCCAGCAGTGTTAGCACAGATACGCAGTATTTT

J: TRBJ2-2
length: 13
D: .
V: TRBV5-6
size: .
CDR3: CASSLPVTGELFF
DNA: TGTGCCAGCAGCTTGCCGGTTACCGGGGAGCTGTTTTTT

J: TRBJ1-3
length: 14
D: .
V: TRBV20-1
size: .
CDR3: CSASSRAAGNTIYF
DNA: TGCAGTGCTAGTTCCAGGGCCGCTGGAAACACCATATATTTT

J: TRBJ1-5
length: 17
D: TRBD1
V: TRBV19
size: .
CDR3: CASSMGTGAYSNQPQHF
DNA: TGTGCCAGTAGTATGGGGACAGGGGCCTATAGCAATCAGCCCCAGCATTTT

J: TRBJ1-2
length: 14
D: .
V: TRBV6-5
size: .
CDR3: CASSYLAGNYGYTF
DNA: TGTGCCAGCAGTTACTTGGCCGGGAACTATGGCTACACCTTC

J: TRBJ2-1
length: 16
D: TRBD2
V: TRBV25-1
size: .
CDR3: CASSGAKRGGYNEQFF
DNA: TGTGCCAGCAGTGGAGCAAAGCGGGGAGGCTACAATGAGCAGTTCTTC

J: TRBJ1-6
length: 16
D: TRBD1
V: TRBV7-2
size: .
CDR3: CASSLEGRGLNSPLHF
DNA: TGTGCCAGCAGCTTAGAGGGCAGGGGGCTCAATTCACCCCTCCACTTT

J: TRBJ1-5
length: 15
D: .
V: TRBV19
size: .
CDR3: CASSITDNSNQPQHF
DNA: TGTGCCAGTAGTATAACAGACAATAGCAATCAGCCCCAGCATTTT

J: TRBJ1-2
length: 13
D: .
V: TRBV5-4
size: .
CDR3: CASSFGTNYGYTF
DNA: TGTGCCAGCAGCTTCGGGACTAACTATGGCTACACCTTC

J: TRBJ1-1
length: 14
D: .
V: TRBV3-1/TRBV3-2
size: .
CDR3: CASSQEPTNTEAFF
DNA: TGTGCCAGCAGCCAGGAACCGACGAACACTGAAGCTTTCTTT

J: TRBJ2-1
length: 16
D: TRBD2
V: TRBV28
size: .
CDR3: CASRRPSGRWNGEQFF
DNA: TGTGCCAGCAGACGCCCTAGCGGGCGATGGAACGGTGAGCAGTTCTTC

J: TRBJ1-1
length: 15
D: .
V: TRBV6-5
size: .
CDR3: CASNLRDKGWTEAFF
DNA: TGTGCCAGCAATCTACGGGATAAGGGCTGGACTGAAGCTTTCTTT

J: TRBJ2-1
length: 15
D: TRBD2
V: TRBV19
size: .
CDR3: CASSHTSGRLNEQFF
DNA: TGTGCCAGTAGCCATACTAGCGGGAGGTTGAATGAGCAGTTCTTC

J: TRBJ2-7
length: 15
D: TRBD1
V: TRBV18
size: .
CDR3: CASSPKGQGQGEQYF
DNA: TGTGCCAGCTCACCAAAGGGACAGGGTCAGGGCGAGCAGTACTTC

J: TRBJ2-1
length: 11
D: .
V: TRBV3-1/TRBV3-2
size: .
CDR3: CASSSYNEQFF
DNA: TGTGCCAGCAGCTCATACAATGAGCAGTTCTTC

J: TRBJ2-3
length: 11
D: .
V: TRBV29-1
size: .
CDR3: CSVARGDTQYF
DNA: TGCAGCGTCGCGAGGGGGGATACGCAGTATTTT

J: TRBJ2-3
length: 19
D: TRBD2
V: TRBV4-1
size: .
CDR3: CASSQDRPPGVPAGDTQYF
DNA: TGCGCCAGCAGCCAAGATAGGCCCCCCGGGGTACCAGCGGGGGATACGCAGTATTTT

J: TRBJ2-1
length: 16
D: .
V: TRBV6-5
size: .
CDR3: CASSYSPGRLDNEQFF
DNA: TGTGCCAGCAGTTACTCCCCGGGACGGCTGGACAATGAGCAGTTCTTC

J: TRBJ1-2
length: 15
D: .
V: TRBV6-5
size: .
CDR3: CASSYRAGSPYGYTF
DNA: TGTGCCAGCAGTTACCGCGCAGGGTCCCCTTATGGCTACACCTTC

J: TRBJ1-4
length: 14
D: .
V: TRBV7-6
size: .
CDR3: CASSPLGGHEKLFF
DNA: TGTGCCAGCAGCCCCCTAGGGGGTCATGAAAAACTGTTTTTT

J: TRBJ2-1
length: 16
D: .
V: TRBV5-1
size: .
CDR3: CASPTRHLSPYNEQFF
DNA: TGCGCCAGCCCAACCCGCCATCTTAGTCCCTACAATGAGCAGTTCTTC

J: TRBJ2-3
length: 16
D: .
V: TRBV6-5
size: .
CDR3: CASSYWASARTDTQYF
DNA: TGTGCCAGCAGTTACTGGGCTAGCGCCCGCACAGATACGCAGTATTTT

J: TRBJ2-1
length: 16
D: TRBD2
V: TRBV24-1
size: .
CDR3: CATSDNSGSKGNEQFF
DNA: TGTGCCACCAGTGACAACAGCGGGAGTAAAGGCAATGAGCAGTTCTTC

J: TRBJ2-1
length: 17
D: .
V: TRBV18
size: .
CDR3: CASSPSGGGQRANEQFF
DNA: TGTGCCAGCTCACCTTCGGGGGGGGGACAGAGAGCAAATGAGCAGTTCTTC

J: TRBJ2-5
length: 18
D: TRBD2
V: TRBV2
size: .
CDR3: CASSPTALAGGHQETQYF
DNA: TGTGCCAGCAGCCCTACGGCCCTAGCGGGGGGTCACCAAGAGACCCAGTACTTC

J: TRBJ2-2
length: 14
D: .
V: TRBV5-5
size: .
CDR3: CASIQGWNTGELFF
DNA: TGTGCCAGCATACAGGGCTGGAACACCGGGGAGCTGTTTTTT

J: TRBJ2-2
length: 12
D: .
V: TRBV4-2
size: .
CDR3: CASSPSSGELFF
DNA: TGTGCCAGCAGCCCGTCGTCCGGGGAGCTGTTTTTT

J: TRBJ2-1
length: 14
D: TRBD1
V: TRBV4-2
size: .
CDR3: CASSLQGEYNEQFF
DNA: TGTGCCAGCAGTTTACAGGGGGAATATAATGAGCAGTTCTTC

J: TRBJ1-1
length: 15
D: TRBD1
V: TRBV7-2
size: .
CDR3: CASSLRDSFSGEAFF
DNA: TGTGCCAGCAGCCTCCGGGACAGTTTTTCTGGTGAAGCTTTCTTT

J: TRBJ2-7
length: 15
D: TRBD1
V: TRBV10-3
size: .
CDR3: CAISESRTGLAEQYF
DNA: TGTGCCATCAGTGAGTCGAGGACAGGGTTGGCCGAGCAGTACTTC

J: TRBJ1-2
length: 13
D: .
V: TRBV19
size: .
CDR3: CAAIGGYNYGYTF
DNA: TGTGCCGCAATTGGGGGATATAACTATGGCTACACCTTC

J: TRBJ2-1
length: 15
D: .
V: TRBV6-5
size: .
CDR3: CASSHGRFTYNEQFF
DNA: TGTGCCAGCAGCCACGGGAGATTCACCTACAATGAGCAGTTCTTC

J: TRBJ1-6
length: 17
D: .
V: TRBV14
size: once
CDR3: CASSHSSGGNYNSPLHF
DNA: TGTGCCAGCAGCCACAGCAGCGGGGGCAACTATAATTCACCCCTCCACTTT

J: TRBJ2-7
length: 16
D: .
V: TRBV2
size: .
CDR3: CASSENGKGTSYEQYF
DNA: TGTGCCAGCAGTGAAAATGGCAAAGGGACCTCCTACGAGCAGTACTTC

J: TRBJ1-3
length: 14
D: .
V: TRBV19
size: .
CDR3: CASSIIHSGNTIYF
DNA: TGTGCCAGTAGTATCATTCACTCTGGAAACACCATATATTTT

J: TRBJ2-1
length: 15
D: TRBD2
V: TRBV6-5
size: .
CDR3: CASTPSGSTYNEQFF
DNA: TGTGCCAGCACCCCTAGCGGGAGTACGTACAATGAGCAGTTCTTC

J: TRBJ2-7
length: 15
D: .
V: TRBV19
size: few
CDR3: CASGPGGDGSYEQYF
DNA: TGTGCCAGTGGCCCCGGAGGAGACGGATCCTACGAGCAGTACTTC

J: TRBJ2-5
length: 15
D: .
V: TRBV5-6
size: .
CDR3: CASSLVERSNTAQYF
DNA: TGTGCCAGCAGCTTGGTGGAGAGATCAAATACGGCCCAGTACTTC

J: TRBJ2-1
length: 16
D: TRBD1
V: TRBV14
size: .
CDR3: CASSQDLGQGDNEQFF
DNA: TGTGCCAGCAGCCAAGATCTGGGACAGGGGGACAATGAGCAGTTCTTC

J: TRBJ2-3
length: 15
D: .
V: TRBV19
size: .
CDR3: CASSIQQGGTDTQYF
DNA: TGTGCCAGTAGTATACAACAGGGAGGCACAGATACGCAGTATTTT

J: TRBJ1-2
length: 14
D: .
V: TRBV7-9
size: .
CDR3: CASSLETVVGGYTF
DNA: TGTGCCAGCAGCTTAGAGACAGTGGTGGGTGGCTACACCTTC

J: TRBJ2-1
length: 11
D: .
V: TRBV7-2
size: .
CDR3: CASRLVDEQFF
DNA: TGTGCCAGCCGGCTGGTAGATGAGCAGTTCTTC

J: TRBJ1-2
length: 13
D: .
V: TRBV19
size: .
CDR3: CASSIEWQRGYTF
DNA: TGTGCCAGTAGTATTGAGTGGCAGCGCGGCTACACCTTC

J: TRBJ1-4
length: 14
D: TRBD1
V: TRBV5-6
size: .
CDR3: CATQNRGLNEKLFF
DNA: TGTGCCACCCAGAACAGGGGGCTAAATGAAAAACTGTTTTTT

J: TRBJ1-2
length: 15
D: .
V: TRBV19
size: .
CDR3: CASSLTGSESYGYTF
DNA: TGTGCCAGTAGCCTGACGGGGTCTGAATCCTATGGCTACACCTTC

J: TRBJ2-3
length: 19
D: TRBD2
V: TRBV9
size: .
CDR3: CASSVNGRTSGGSTDTQYF
DNA: TGTGCCAGCAGCGTAAACGGGAGAACTAGCGGGGGGAGCACAGATACGCAGTATTTT

J: TRBJ2-7
length: 14
D: TRBD2
V: TRBV7-9
size: .
CDR3: CASSTSASNYEQYF
DNA: TGTGCCAGCAGCACTAGCGCCTCGAATTACGAGCAGTACTTC

J: TRBJ2-5
length: 15
D: TRBD2
V: TRBV3-1/TRBV3-2
size: .
CDR3: CASSQGWEGLETQYF
DNA: TGTGCCAGCAGCCAAGGGTGGGAGGGCCTGGAGACCCAGTACTTC

J: TRBJ2-1
length: 16
D: .
V: TRBV18
size: .
CDR3: CASSPPGSTIFNEQFF
DNA: TGTGCCAGCTCACCACCGGGGTCTACCATATTCAATGAGCAGTTCTTC

J: TRBJ2-2
length: 13
D: .
V: TRBV6-4
size: .
CDR3: CASSDLASGELFF
DNA: TGTGCCAGCAGTGATTTAGCCTCCGGGGAGCTGTTTTTT